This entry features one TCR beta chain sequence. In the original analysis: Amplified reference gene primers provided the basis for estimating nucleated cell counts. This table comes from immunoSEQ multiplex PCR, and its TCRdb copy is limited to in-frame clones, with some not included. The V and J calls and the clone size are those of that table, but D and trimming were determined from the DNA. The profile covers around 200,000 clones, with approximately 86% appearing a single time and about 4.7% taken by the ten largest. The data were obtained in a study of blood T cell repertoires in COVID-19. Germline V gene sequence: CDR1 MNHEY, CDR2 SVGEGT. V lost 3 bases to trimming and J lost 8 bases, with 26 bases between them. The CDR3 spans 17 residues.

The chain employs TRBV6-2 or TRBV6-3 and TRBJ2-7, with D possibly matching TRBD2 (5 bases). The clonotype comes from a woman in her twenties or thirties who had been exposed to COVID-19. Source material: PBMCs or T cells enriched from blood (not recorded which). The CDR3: CASSYGSGSTDYTKQYF. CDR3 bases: TGTGCCAGCAGTTATGGATCCGGGTCTACAGACTATACGAAGCAGTACTTC.